The 3 T cell receptor beta chains in this list originate from one sample, sequenced in a study of breast tumors, draining lymph nodes, adjacent tissues. Samples came from axillary lymph nodes draining the breast cancer. TCRdb re-called the multiplex PCR reads through MiXCR, storing one row per CDR3 protein. The sample records 200,000 to 250,000 distinct CDR3 sequences, less than 45% being singletons. Sequencing used axillary lymph node tissue. All receptors derive from a female donor with breast cancer. Some clones in this sample may be carry-over from other donors' samples.

The V call is TRBV28, the J call TRBJ2-7; TRBD1 agrees at 7 bases. The V gene end was trimmed by 11 bases and the J gene end by 5 bases; junction bases not matched to a gene: 15. The CDR3 has 14 amino acids. The germline V gene has CDR1 MDHEN and CDR2 SYDVKM. CDR3 nucleotide sequence: TGTGCCTCCGCCCTACAGGGGTTTAGGAACGAGCAGTACTTC. Residues: CASALQGFRNEQYF. Complete variable domain (other parts from reference TRBV28 and TRBJ2-7): DVKVTQSSRYLVKRTGEKVFLECVQDMDHENMFWYRQDPGLGLRLIYFSYDVKMKEKGDIPEGYSVSREKKERFSLILESASTNQTSMYLCASALQGFRNEQYFGPGTRLTVT.

J is TRBJ2-5 and V is TRBV15, with TRBD2 identical over 12 bases. The CDR3 is 15 residues long. Germline V lookup: CDR1 LNHNV, CDR2 YYDKDF (reference sequence). The ends lost 3 bases at V and 11 bases at J; junction bases unmatched: 10. The CDR3 coding sequence is TGTGCCACCAGCAGGGGAAGACTAGCGGGGGAGATTCAGTACTTC. Residues: CATSRGRLAGEIQYF.

The chain recombines TRBV12-3 or TRBV12-4 with TRBJ2-5, with 12 bases lining up with TRBD2. After removal of 6 bases from V and 5 bases from J, the junction contained 10 bases not matched to a gene. The CDR3 loop spans 16 amino acids. CDR3 DNA sequence: TGTGCCAGCAGATATTCTAGCGGGGGGGACTGGGAGACCCAGTACTTC. Translated: CASRYSSGGDWETQYF.